What follows are 20 T cell receptor beta chains derived from one specimen sequenced in a study of blood T cell repertoires in COVID-19. The table came from immunoSEQ multiplex PCR; TCRdb's copy has only in-frame clones and leaves some out. The data show about 85,000 clones, roughly 80% seen once. The sequenced sample consisted of peripheral blood. The receptors were sampled from a man in his 60s with acute or convalescent COVID-19.

This chain links TRBV29-1 with TRBJ1-2; 9 bases fit TRBD1. This CDR3 has 12 amino acids. Germline V gene sequence: CDR1 SQVTM, CDR2 ANQGSEA. Losses at the gene ends were 2 bases for V and 6 bases for J; bases not matched to a gene: 1. CDR3 region: CSVERTGDGYTF. CDR3 nucleotide sequence: TGCAGCGTTGAAAGGACAGGGGATGGCTACACCTTC.

CDR3 in amino acids: CASSEWYRSAAGNTIYF. For the CDR3, the DNA is TGTGCCAGCAGTGAATGGTACAGGTCGGCCGCTGGAAACACCATATATTTT. This chain uses TRBV6-1 with TRBJ1-3; the D gene is possibly TRBD1 (5 bases). Germline CDR1 MNHNS, CDR2 SASEGT. The CDR3 contains 17 residues. V lost 2 bases and J lost 2, with 16 bases in between.

V usage is TRBV5-1 and J usage is TRBJ1-1, with 7 bases that match TRBD1. The CDR3 has 13 amino acids. Germline CDR1 and CDR2: SGHRS and YFSETQ. Germline trimming cut 4 bases from V and 3 bases from J; bases unmatched to any gene: 3. In DNA, the CDR3 is TGCGCCAGCAGCGTACAGGGGTACACTGAAGCTTTCTTT. Amino acids: CASSVQGYTEAFF.

The chain has TRBV7-9 and TRBJ2-1; D may be TRBD1 (6 bases). V lost 5 bases, J lost 7 bases, and 9 bases lay in between. This CDR3 has 12 amino acids. Germline V lookup: CDR1 SEHNR, CDR2 FQNEAQ (reference sequence). The CDR3 nucleotides read TGTGCCAGCAGCCATCAGGGGAATGAGCAGTTCTTC. Translating gives CASSHQGNEQFF.

DNA for the CDR3: TGTGCCAGCAGTTACAGCGGGCAGCCGAACACTGAAGCTTTCTTT. Translated, it gives CASSYSGQPNTEAFF. V usage is TRBV6-2 or TRBV6-3 and J usage is TRBJ1-1; D is undetermined. The V gene lost 2 bases and the J gene lost 1 base, with 11 bases spanning the gap. Per germline, CDR1 MNHEY and CDR2 SVGEGT. The CDR3 has 15 residues.

The chain has TRBV12-3 or TRBV12-4 and TRBJ1-2, with 7 nucleotides matching TRBD1. CDR3 length: 13 residues. The V gene end was trimmed by 2 bases and the J gene end by 8 bases; junction bases not matched to a gene: 5. Written as DNA, the CDR3 is TGTGCCAGCAGTTTATTTGAAGGGGGCGGCTACACCTTC. Translation: CASSLFEGGGYTF.

V is TRBV15 and J is TRBJ1-5, with D possibly matching TRBD1 (6 bases). The germline V gene has CDR1 LNHNV and CDR2 YYDKDF (reference sequence). The CDR3 consists of 14 residues. Trimming pared 5 bases from V and 5 bases from J, leaving 13 bases between. In nucleotides, the CDR3 is TGTGCCACCAGCCCTGCAGGGGATTATCAGCCCCAGCATTTT. Protein sequence: CATSPAGDYQPQHF.

The CDR3 reads CASSRYGDKPQHF. The CDR3, as DNA: TGTGCCAGCAGCCGCTACGGGGATAAGCCCCAGCATTTT. The rearrangement uses TRBV6-5 and TRBJ1-5; D is unresolved. The V end was cut by 6 bases, the J end by 8 bases, with 14 bases between. CDR1 is MNHEY and CDR2 is SVGAGI in the germline V gene. The CDR3 covers 13 residues.

The V call is TRBV11-2, the J call TRBJ2-6, with D tentatively TRBD1 (6 bases). Deletions cut 3 bases from V and 1 base from J, with 19 bases between. From germline, CDR1 is SGHAT and CDR2 FQNNGV. The CDR3 is made up of 19 amino acids. The CDR3 region is CASSLANQGKLSGANVLTF. Here the CDR3 DNA reads TGTGCCAGCAGCTTGGCGAATCAGGGGAAATTATCTGGGGCCAACGTCCTGACTTTC. Full variable domain (missing parts from reference TRBV11-2 and TRBJ2-6): EAGVAQSPRYKIIEKRQSVAFWCNPISGHATLYWYQQILGQGPKLLIQFQNNGVVDDSQLPKDRFSAERLKGVDSTLKIQPAKLEDSAVYLCASSLANQGKLSGANVLTFGAGSRLTVL.

This chain connects TRBV13 to TRBJ1-4, with D uncertain. The CDR3 contains 14 residues. V was trimmed by 5 bases and J by 0 bases, leaving 7 bases between them. Germline CDR1 reads PRHDT; CDR2 reads FYEKMQ (reference sequence). The DNA of the CDR3 is TGTGCCAGCAGCCAGGCTGCAACTAATGAAAAACTGTTTTTT. As protein: CASSQAATNEKLFF.

The V and J genes are TRBV11-3 and TRBJ2-1, with D possibly matching TRBD2 (6 bases). The ends were cut back, 4 bases at V and 8 bases at J, with 15 bases in the middle. The germline V gene has CDR1 SGHNT and CDR2 YENEEA. CDR3 size: 14 residues. CDR3 nucleotides: TGTGCCAGCAGCTCCCGGCATGGGGAGGATGAGCAGTTCTTC. This sequence encodes CASSSRHGEDEQFF.

The chain is built from TRBV18 and TRBJ2-7; possible D gene TRBD1, 5 bases. This CDR3 region has 14 residues. Germline values: CDR1 KGHSH, CDR2 LQKENI. The ends were cut back, 4 bases at V and 2 bases at J, with 12 bases in the middle. DNA of the CDR3: TGTGCCAGCTCACGAACGACAGATACCTACGAGCAGTACTTC. This codes for CASSRTTDTYEQYF.

Worth noting for this clone: The sample holds other DNA sequences that translate to the same CDR3. The chain employs TRBV6-5 and TRBJ1-2; 7 bases fit TRBD1. This CDR3 is 14 amino acids long. Germline loops: CDR1 MNHEY, CDR2 SVGAGI. J lost 3 bases, V lost 2 bases, and 3 bases had no gene match. CDR3 in amino acids: CASSYKGTDYGYTF. CDR3 DNA sequence: TGTGCCAGCAGTTACAAAGGGACAGACTATGGCTACACCTTC.

The sample holds a few counts of this clone. The chain's CDR3 is CASSIGPQVSGANVLTF. DNA of the CDR3: TGTGCCAGTAGTATAGGACCTCAGGTCTCTGGGGCCAACGTCCTGACTTTC. This chain uses TRBV19 with TRBJ2-6; D uncertain. The V end lost 1 base, the J end lost 0 bases, and 10 bases lay between the germline ends. The CDR3 runs 17 residues. Germline CDR1 reads LNHDA; CDR2 reads SQIVND (reference sequence).

V gene TRBV6-5 combines with J gene TRBJ1-1; D unresolved. CDR1 and CDR2 (germline): MNHEY, SVGAGI. This CDR3 is 12 amino acids long. V was trimmed by 8 bases and J by 4 bases, leaving 11 bases between them. This chain's CDR3 is CASGTGFTEAFF. CDR3 bases: TGTGCCAGCGGAACGGGATTCACTGAAGCTTTCTTT.

This clone showed up just a few times. The V and J genes are TRBV15 and TRBJ2-7, with 12 bases matching TRBD1. The CDR3 totals 14 residues. Trimming cost V 4 bases and J 9 bases; bases outside gene matches: 7. Germline CDR1 reads LNHNV; CDR2 reads YYDKDF (reference sequence). In DNA form, the CDR3 reads TGTGCCACCAGCACCGGGACAGGGGGCCTCGGGCAGTACTTC. Its protein product is CATSTGTGGLGQYF.

The sample holds one count of this clone. This sequence joins TRBV4-3 and TRBJ1-1; 8 bases map to TRBD1. The V gene's germline CDR1 is LGHNA and CDR2 YSLEER. J gave up 4 bases and V 1 base, and 5 bases lay outside the gene matches. This CDR3 spans 15 amino acids. In DNA form, the CDR3 reads TGCGCCAGCAGCCAAGCGAGCACAGGGGGCACTGAAGCTTTCTTT. This sequence encodes CASSQASTGGTEAFF.

The genes are TRBV9 and TRBJ2-7; 10 bases map to TRBD1. The CDR3 extends over 15 amino acids. Trimming removed 3 bases from V and 4 bases from J; junction bases left unmatched: 7. Germline CDR1 is SGDLS and CDR2 is YYNGEE. The CDR3 DNA reads as TGTGCCAGCAGCGCGCACGTGGGACAGGGGTACGAGCAGTACTTC. This codes for CASSAHVGQGYEQYF.

V gene TRBV5-6 combines with J gene TRBJ1-3, with 7 bases aligning to TRBD1. In germline, CDR1 is SGHDT, CDR2 YYEEEE. The CDR3 contains 17 residues. The trim removed 4 bases at V and 1 base at J, leaving 11 bases unmatched. The CDR3 DNA reads as TGTGCCAGCAGCCGGGGCCCACCCAGGGGGTCTGGAAACACCATATATTTT. It yields the protein CASSRGPPRGSGNTIYF. Full variable domain (outside the CDR3, taken from reference TRBV5-6 and TRBJ1-3): DAGVTQSPTHLIKTRGQQVTLRCSPKSGHDTVSWYQQALGQGPQFIFQYYEEEERQRGNFPDRFSGHQFPNYSSELNVNALLLGDSALYLCASSRGPPRGSGNTIYFGEGSWLTVV.

The rearrangement links TRBV4-3 to TRBJ1-6; 8 bases agree with TRBD1. The CDR3 contains 16 residues. Germline CDR1 reads LGHNA; CDR2 reads YSLEER. V lost 0 bases to trimming and J lost 8 bases; unmatched junction nucleotides: 6. The CDR3 nucleotides read TGCGCCAGCAGCCAAGATCGCACAGGGGGAGATTCACCCCTCCACTTT. This codes for CASSQDRTGGDSPLHF.